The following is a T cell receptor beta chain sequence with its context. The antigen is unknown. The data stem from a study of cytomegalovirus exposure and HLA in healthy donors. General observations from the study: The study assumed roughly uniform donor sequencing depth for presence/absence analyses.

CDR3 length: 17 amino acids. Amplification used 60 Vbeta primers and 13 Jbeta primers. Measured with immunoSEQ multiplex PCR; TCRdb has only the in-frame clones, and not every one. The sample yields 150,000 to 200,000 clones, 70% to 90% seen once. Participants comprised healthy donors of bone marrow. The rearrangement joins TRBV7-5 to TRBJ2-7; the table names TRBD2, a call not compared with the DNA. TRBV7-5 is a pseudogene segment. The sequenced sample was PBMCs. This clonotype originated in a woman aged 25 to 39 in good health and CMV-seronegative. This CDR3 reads CARSQRGRLGRSYEQYF. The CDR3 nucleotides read TGTGCCAGAAGCCAACGAGGGAGGCTCGGACGTTCCTACGAGCAGTACTTC.